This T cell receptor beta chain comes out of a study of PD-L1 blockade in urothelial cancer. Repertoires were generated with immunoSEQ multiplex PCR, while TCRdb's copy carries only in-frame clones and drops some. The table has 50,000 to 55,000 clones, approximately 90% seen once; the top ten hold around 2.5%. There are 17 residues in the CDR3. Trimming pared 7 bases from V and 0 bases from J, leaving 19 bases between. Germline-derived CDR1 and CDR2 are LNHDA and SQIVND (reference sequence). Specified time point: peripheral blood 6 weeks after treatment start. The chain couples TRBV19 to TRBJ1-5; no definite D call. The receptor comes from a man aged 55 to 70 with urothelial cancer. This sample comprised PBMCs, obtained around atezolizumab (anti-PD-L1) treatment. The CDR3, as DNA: TGTGCCAGTACTGGGCAGAATTTGCCTTATAGCAATCAGCCCCAGCATTTT. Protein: CASTGQNLPYSNQPQHF.